Listed below are T cell receptor beta chains from one sample, sequenced in a study of CD8+ T cells in alopecia areata. Repertoires were generated with immunoSEQ multiplex PCR, while TCRdb's copy carries only in-frame clones and drops some. This table holds about 180,000 clones, around 63% found once. This material consisted of CD4+ T cells sorted from blood, taken at week 0. These receptor sequences come from a human donor with alopecia areata. Both conserved end residues are part of each CDR3. A D gene is named only where the DNA matches it firmly. Expanded clones get a size class; other rows say once, few or many, or leave the size out.

abundance: .
j_gene: TRBJ1-2
v_gene: TRBV6-5
d_gene: .
CDR3nt: TGTGCCAGCAGTAGTGGGGGGGCGCAGGACTATGGCTACACCTTC
CDR3aa: CASSSGGAQDYGYTF

abundance: .
j_gene: TRBJ2-6
v_gene: TRBV4-3
d_gene: .
CDR3nt: TGCGCCAGCAGCCAAGAGATTTTAACGGGACACCTCTCTGGGGCCAACGTCCTGACTTTC
CDR3aa: CASSQEILTGHLSGANVLTF

abundance: few
j_gene: TRBJ2-3
v_gene: TRBV7-2
d_gene: .
CDR3nt: TGTGCCAGCAGTGAATCCACAGATACGCAGTATTTT
CDR3aa: CASSESTDTQYF

abundance: .
j_gene: TRBJ2-2
v_gene: TRBV29-1
d_gene: TRBD1
CDR3nt: TGCAGCGTTAAGGGGGGACAGGCACACACCGGGGAGCTGTTTTTT
CDR3aa: CSVKGGQAHTGELFF

abundance: .
j_gene: TRBJ2-7
v_gene: TRBV4-2
d_gene: .
CDR3nt: TGTGCCAGCAGCCAAGACCGGGCCGCTCAGTACTTC
CDR3aa: CASSQDRAAQYF

abundance: .
j_gene: TRBJ2-6
v_gene: TRBV4-1
d_gene: .
CDR3nt: TGCGCCAGCAGCCAGGCGGGGACAACGGCCAACGTCCTGACTTTC
CDR3aa: CASSQAGTTANVLTF

abundance: few
j_gene: TRBJ1-6
v_gene: TRBV30
d_gene: .
CDR3nt: TGTGCCTGGAACCCCACAGGACAACTACCCCTCCACTTT
CDR3aa: CAWNPTGQLPLHF

abundance: once
j_gene: TRBJ2-1
v_gene: TRBV5-1
d_gene: TRBD2
CDR3nt: TGCGCCAGCAGCTTGGTTTCCAGCGGGGGGCACAATGAGCAGTTCTTC
CDR3aa: CASSLVSSGGHNEQFF

abundance: .
j_gene: TRBJ2-3
v_gene: TRBV7-3
d_gene: TRBD1
CDR3nt: TGTGCCAGCAGCCCGGGACAGGGCCCGGCAGATACGCAGTATTTT
CDR3aa: CASSPGQGPADTQYF

abundance: .
j_gene: TRBJ1-6
v_gene: TRBV9
d_gene: .
CDR3nt: TGTGCCAGCAGCGTAGACAGAGTCTCCGGCACCCTCCACTTT
CDR3aa: CASSVDRVSGTLHF

abundance: .
j_gene: TRBJ1-6
v_gene: TRBV25-1
d_gene: .
CDR3nt: TGTGCCAGCAGTGAATCAGGGATGGCTTCACCCCTCCACTTT
CDR3aa: CASSESGMASPLHF

abundance: .
j_gene: TRBJ2-2
v_gene: TRBV14
d_gene: TRBD1
CDR3nt: TGTGCCAGCAGCCAACGACAGGGTAAAGGGGAGCTGTTTTTT
CDR3aa: CASSQRQGKGELFF

abundance: .
j_gene: TRBJ2-2
v_gene: TRBV10-3
d_gene: .
CDR3nt: TGTGCCATCAGTTCCGGGGAGATGGGGGAGCTGTTTTTT
CDR3aa: CAISSGEMGELFF

abundance: few
j_gene: TRBJ1-5
v_gene: TRBV19
d_gene: .
CDR3nt: TGTGCCAGTAGTATACAGGATAGCAATCAGCCCCAGCATTTT
CDR3aa: CASSIQDSNQPQHF

abundance: .
j_gene: TRBJ2-5
v_gene: TRBV27
d_gene: .
CDR3nt: TGTGCCAGCAGTTTACTGGTTGGAGAGACCCAGTACTTC
CDR3aa: CASSLLVGETQYF

abundance: .
j_gene: TRBJ1-2
v_gene: TRBV9
d_gene: .
CDR3nt: TGTGCCAGCAGCGTAGGGCAGGCTCAGGGAGTCGATGGCTACACCTTC
CDR3aa: CASSVGQAQGVDGYTF

abundance: .
j_gene: TRBJ1-6
v_gene: TRBV5-6
d_gene: TRBD1
CDR3nt: TGTGCCAGCAGCTTGGACAGGGGGTCTTCACCCCTCCACTTT
CDR3aa: CASSLDRGSSPLHF

abundance: .
j_gene: TRBJ1-2
v_gene: TRBV9
d_gene: .
CDR3nt: TGTGCCAGCAGCGCAACCGAACCCGGGGGGCCGAGTGGCTACACCTTC
CDR3aa: CASSATEPGGPSGYTF

abundance: .
j_gene: TRBJ1-1
v_gene: TRBV14
d_gene: .
CDR3nt: TGTGCCAGCAGCCAAGGGACGGGAACTGAAGCTTTCTTT
CDR3aa: CASSQGTGTEAFF

abundance: .
j_gene: TRBJ2-3
v_gene: TRBV29-1
d_gene: TRBD1
CDR3nt: TGCAGCGTTGCGCCCGGGACAGGGAATACAGATACGCAGTATTTT
CDR3aa: CSVAPGTGNTDTQYF

abundance: .
j_gene: TRBJ2-7
v_gene: TRBV19
d_gene: TRBD2
CDR3nt: TGTGCTTCGGGGGGGCCGAACTACGAGCAGTACTTC
CDR3aa: CASGGPNYEQYF

abundance: once
j_gene: TRBJ2-7
v_gene: TRBV27
d_gene: TRBD1
CDR3nt: TGTGCCAGCAGTTCCCTGGGTTTCCCGACAGGGGGCTACGAGCAGTACTTC
CDR3aa: CASSSLGFPTGGYEQYF

abundance: few
j_gene: TRBJ2-7
v_gene: TRBV5-1
d_gene: .
CDR3nt: TGCGCCAGCAGCTTCCCGGGTGACGATCCGGAATACGAGCAGTACTTC
CDR3aa: CASSFPGDDPEYEQYF

abundance: .
j_gene: TRBJ1-1
v_gene: TRBV29-1
d_gene: TRBD1
CDR3nt: TGCAGCGTTGGCGCCCGACAGGGGAACACTGAAGCTTTCTTT
CDR3aa: CSVGARQGNTEAFF

abundance: .
j_gene: TRBJ2-5
v_gene: TRBV6-5
d_gene: .
CDR3nt: TGTGCCAGCAGTTACTCAGGAAAAGAGACCCAGTACTTC
CDR3aa: CASSYSGKETQYF

abundance: .
j_gene: TRBJ2-7
v_gene: TRBV28
d_gene: .
CDR3nt: TGTGCGACCGGGGAGAGGGTCTACGAGCAGTACTTC
CDR3aa: CATGERVYEQYF

abundance: once
j_gene: TRBJ2-5
v_gene: TRBV28
d_gene: TRBD1
CDR3nt: TGTGCCAGCAGGCTGCATTCCGGGACAGGATACCAAGAGACCCAGTACTTC
CDR3aa: CASRLHSGTGYQETQYF

abundance: .
j_gene: TRBJ2-3
v_gene: TRBV18
d_gene: .
CDR3nt: TGTGCCAGCTCACCTCCGGACCCAACCACCACAGATACGCAGTATTTT
CDR3aa: CASSPPDPTTTDTQYF

abundance: .
j_gene: TRBJ2-5
v_gene: TRBV2
d_gene: TRBD1
CDR3nt: TGTGCCAGCAGCGGGGACAGGGGAGGGGAGACCCAGTACTTC
CDR3aa: CASSGDRGGETQYF

abundance: .
j_gene: TRBJ1-2
v_gene: TRBV29-1
d_gene: .
CDR3nt: TGCAGCGTTGGGGTCAGCTCCTATGGCTACACCTTC
CDR3aa: CSVGVSSYGYTF

abundance: .
j_gene: TRBJ2-7
v_gene: TRBV14
d_gene: TRBD1
CDR3nt: TGTGCCAGCAGCCAATTCCCAGGGGGCGAGCAGTACTTC
CDR3aa: CASSQFPGGEQYF

abundance: .
j_gene: TRBJ2-3
v_gene: TRBV29-1
d_gene: .
CDR3nt: TGCAGCGTTGAAAGTGGGAGCCGAGGAGGCACAGATACGCAGTATTTT
CDR3aa: CSVESGSRGGTDTQYF